The TCR beta chain under discussion was sequenced for a study of CD8+ T cells in alopecia areata. On this clone: Its antigen is currently unknown.

Reverse transcribed after extraction, RNA yielded cDNA as the sequencing template. TCRdb's copy holds only in-frame clones and misses some; the assay was immunoSEQ multiplex PCR. The profile shows roughly 140,000 clones, approximately 65% of them singletons. The V gene end was trimmed by 1 base and the J gene end by 6 bases; junction bases not matched to a gene: 4. CDR3 length: 15 residues. Germline lookup yields CDR1 SGHVS and CDR2 FNYEAQ. PBMC-derived CD4+ and CD8+ T cells were sorted. Study-level points and caveats: Lesional scalp, notably in alopecia totalis/universalis, had clonality above that of normal scalp. Patients shared TCRs less clearly than mice did, possibly owing to HLA.

Sequenced input: CD8+ T cells sorted from blood. The clonotype was recovered from a human donor in good health. V gene TRBV7-6 combines with J gene TRBJ1-5, with 9 nucleotides matching TRBD1. The CDR3 spells CASSLGTGAGQPQHF. CDR3 nucleotide sequence: TGTGCCAGCAGCTTAGGGACAGGGGCGGGTCAGCCCCAGCATTTT.